This is a list of T cell receptor beta chains from one sample in a study of shared clonotypes between healthy human individuals. Generated by immunoSEQ multiplex PCR, the TCRdb table keeps only in-frame clones and is missing some. The data contain 2 million to 2.5 million clones, approximately 90% of them singletons. The sequenced sample was naive CD4+ T cells from PBMCs. These receptors were taken from a man aged 18 to 30 in good health. Some clones in this sample may be carry-over from other donors' samples. Each CDR3 is given with its conserved first and last residue. Fields, in order: D gene, J gene, V gene, clone size, CDR3 DNA, CDR3 protein. A D gene is named only where the DNA matches it firmly. Only part of the rows carry a size: once, few, many, or a class if the clone is expanded.

>TRBD1|TRBJ1-4|TRBV5-5|NA
TGTGCCAGCAGCATATCGACAGGGAATGAAAAACTGTTTTTT
CASSISTGNEKLFF
>NA|TRBJ1-1|TRBV20-1|NA
TGCAGTGGTACGGGTAACACTGAAGCTTTCTTT
CSGTGNTEAFF
>NA|TRBJ2-1|TRBV9|NA
TGTGCCAGCAGCGTCCTGGACTACCCCTACAATGAGCAGTTCTTC
CASSVLDYPYNEQFF
>NA|TRBJ2-7|TRBV30|NA
TGTGCCCTACAGGGTCCGTCTCGGGAGCAGTACTTC
CALQGPSREQYF
>TRBD1|TRBJ2-1|TRBV7-8|NA
TGTGCCAGCAGACCACAGGGGGAGACCCTACACAATGAGCAGTTCTTC
CASRPQGETLHNEQFF
>NA|TRBJ1-1|TRBV6-1|NA
TGTGCCAGCAGTGAAGCGTCGGGTCTCTTT
CASSEASGLF
>TRBD1|TRBJ1-1|TRBV6-1|NA
TGTGCCAGCAGCGCGGACAGGGTAGCCACTGAAGCTTTCTTT
CASSADRVATEAFF
>NA|TRBJ1-1|TRBV5-1|NA
TGCGCCAGCAGCTTGATACAGCCTTCCACTGAAGCTTTCTTT
CASSLIQPSTEAFF
>TRBD1|TRBJ2-7|TRBV28|NA
TGTGCCAGCAGCCCGGCCGGGACAGGAGGCTACGAGCAGTACTTC
CASSPAGTGGYEQYF
>NA|TRBJ2-1|TRBV15|NA
TGTGCCACCAGCAGAGACGTACTCCAGAGTGGGAGTGAGCAGTTCTTC
CATSRDVLQSGSEQFF
>TRBD1|TRBJ2-5|TRBV10-3|NA
TGTGCCATCAGACCGGGACAGGGGGAAGAGACCCAGTACTTC
CAIRPGQGEETQYF
>TRBD2|TRBJ2-4|TRBV10-3|NA
TGTGCCATCAAACCGGGGGGTGAAAACATTCAGTACTTC
CAIKPGGENIQYF
>NA|TRBJ1-5|TRBV15|NA
TGTGCCACCGACGATTTGGGGGGATTAACGGGCAATCAGCCCCAGCATTTT
CATDDLGGLTGNQPQHF
>TRBD1|TRBJ2-5|TRBV9|NA
TGTGCCAGCAGCGTAGATGGGACAGGGGAAGAGACCCAGTACTTC
CASSVDGTGEETQYF
>NA|TRBJ1-1|TRBV7-9|NA
TGTGCCAGCAGCTTAGCCTGGACAGACACTGAAGCTTTCTTT
CASSLAWTDTEAFF
>NA|TRBJ1-5|TRBV6-5|few
TGTGCCAGCAGTTACTCAAGCAGGGGCGAACAGCCCCAGCATTTT
CASSYSSRGEQPQHF
>NA|TRBJ1-5|TRBV12-5|NA
TGTGCTAGTGGTTTGGTCCCCGTTTGGAGGACTCAGCCCCAGCATTTT
CASGLVPVWRTQPQHF
>NA|TRBJ2-1|TRBV5-1|NA
TGCGCCACCACTGCGGACAGCTCCTACAATGAGCAGTTCTTC
CATTADSSYNEQFF
>TRBD1|TRBJ2-4|TRBV28|NA
TGTGCCAGCAGTCACCGCGGGACAGGGGACCTCTTAGCCAAAAACATTCAGTACTTC
CASSHRGTGDLLAKNIQYF
>TRBD1|TRBJ1-5|TRBV27|NA
TGTGCCAGCAGTCAAGACAGGGTGCAGCCCCAGCATTTT
CASSQDRVQPQHF
>TRBD1|TRBJ2-3|TRBV14|NA
TGTGCCAGCAGTCAAACCGGACAGGGAACAGATACGCAGTATTTT
CASSQTGQGTDTQYF
>NA|TRBJ1-3|TRBV5-4|NA
TGTGCCAGCAGCTTGGGGGGTGGCGGGATGGCGCCGAACACCATATATTTT
CASSLGGGGMAPNTIYF
>TRBD1|TRBJ2-7|TRBV14|NA
TGTGCCAGCAGCCAAGACGGGACAGGAACCTACGAGCAGTACTTC
CASSQDGTGTYEQYF